This TCR beta chain came from a study of T-cell memory formation after mild COVID-19. Each CDR3 protein gets one entry after TCRdb re-called the 5' RACE reads with MiXCR. The sample holds about 49,000 distinct CDR3 sequences, 7% to 8% seen once. Germline assignment: CDR1 SGHTA and CDR2 FQGNSA. Trimming cost V 5 bases and J 10 bases, with 9 bases left between them. The CDR3 spans 12 residues. This chain connects TRBV7-2 to TRBJ1-6, with D unclear. This receptor was obtained from a man between 18 and 35 years old who had mild COVID-19 (a few samples of this study predate the infection). Cell type and time point are not known. The source material was PBMCs or a T cell subset sorted from them (not recorded which). CDR3 amino acids: CASSPHSSPLHF. The CDR3 region has the DNA TGTGCCAGCAGCCCGCATTCCTCACCCCTCCACTTT.